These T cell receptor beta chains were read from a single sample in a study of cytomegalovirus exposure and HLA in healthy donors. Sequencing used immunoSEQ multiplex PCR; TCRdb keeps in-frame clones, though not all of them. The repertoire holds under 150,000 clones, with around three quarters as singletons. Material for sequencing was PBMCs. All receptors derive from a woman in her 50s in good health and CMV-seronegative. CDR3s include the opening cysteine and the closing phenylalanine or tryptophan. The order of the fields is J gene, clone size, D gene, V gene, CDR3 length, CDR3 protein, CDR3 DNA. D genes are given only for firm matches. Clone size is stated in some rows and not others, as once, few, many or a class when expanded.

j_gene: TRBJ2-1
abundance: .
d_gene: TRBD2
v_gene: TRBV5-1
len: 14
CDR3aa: CASGLAGASNEQFF
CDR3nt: TGCGCCAGCGGACTAGCGGGAGCTTCAAATGAGCAGTTCTTC

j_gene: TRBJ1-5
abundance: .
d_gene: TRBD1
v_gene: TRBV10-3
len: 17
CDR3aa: CAISDSLWTGNNQPQHF
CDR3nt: TGTGCCATCAGTGATTCCCTTTGGACAGGGAACAATCAGCCCCAGCATTTT

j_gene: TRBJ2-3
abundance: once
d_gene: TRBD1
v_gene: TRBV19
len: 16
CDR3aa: CASSITGGNRADTQYF
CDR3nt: TGTGCCAGTAGTATCACAGGGGGTAACCGGGCAGATACGCAGTATTTT

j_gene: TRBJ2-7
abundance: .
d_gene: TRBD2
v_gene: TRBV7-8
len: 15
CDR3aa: CASSTGTSGSYEQYF
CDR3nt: TGTGCCAGCAGCACCGGGACTAGCGGGAGTTACGAGCAGTACTTC

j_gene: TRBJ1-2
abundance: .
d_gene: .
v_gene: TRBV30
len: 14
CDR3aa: CAWSVGSQGYGYTF
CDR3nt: TGTGCCTGGAGTGTAGGTAGCCAGGGCTATGGCTACACCTTC

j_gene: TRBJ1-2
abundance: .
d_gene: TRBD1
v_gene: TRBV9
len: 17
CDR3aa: CASSARPGQGLRSGYTF
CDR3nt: TGTGCCAGCAGCGCGCGTCCGGGACAGGGCTTGCGGAGTGGCTACACCTTC

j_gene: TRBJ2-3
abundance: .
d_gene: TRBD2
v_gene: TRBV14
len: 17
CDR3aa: CASSQIGLAGRLDTQYF
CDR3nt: TGTGCCAGCAGCCAGATAGGACTAGCGGGACGGTTAGATACGCAGTATTTT

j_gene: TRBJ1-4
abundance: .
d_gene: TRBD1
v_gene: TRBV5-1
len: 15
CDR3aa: CASSLYQGAGEKLFF
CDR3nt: TGCGCCAGCAGCTTGTATCAGGGGGCGGGTGAAAAACTGTTTTTT

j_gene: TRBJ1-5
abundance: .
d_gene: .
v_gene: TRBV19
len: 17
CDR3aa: CASSIAAGPYSNQPQHF
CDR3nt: TGTGCCAGTAGTATAGCAGCGGGGCCATATAGCAATCAGCCCCAGCATTTT

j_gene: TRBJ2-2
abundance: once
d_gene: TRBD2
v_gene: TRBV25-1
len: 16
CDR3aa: CASSATWTSGTGELFF
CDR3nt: TGTGCCAGCAGCGCAACCTGGACTAGCGGCACCGGGGAGCTGTTTTTT

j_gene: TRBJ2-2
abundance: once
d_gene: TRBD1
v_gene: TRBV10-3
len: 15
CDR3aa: CAISFGQAGTGELFF
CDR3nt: TGTGCCATCAGTTTTGGACAGGCGGGCACCGGGGAGCTGTTTTTT

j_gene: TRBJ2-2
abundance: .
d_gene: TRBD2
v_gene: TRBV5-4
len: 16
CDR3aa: CASSLAGGPSTGELFF
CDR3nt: TGTGCCAGCAGCTTAGCGGGAGGGCCTTCCACCGGGGAGCTGTTTTTT

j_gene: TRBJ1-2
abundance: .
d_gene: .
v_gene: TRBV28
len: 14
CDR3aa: CASRRAGSNYGYTF
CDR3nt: TGTGCCAGCAGGAGGGCGGGAAGTAACTATGGCTACACCTTC

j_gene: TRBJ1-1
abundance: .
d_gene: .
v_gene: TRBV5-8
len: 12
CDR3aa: CASSPLTAGAFF
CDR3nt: TGTGCCAGCAGCCCCTTGACAGCAGGGGCTTTCTTT

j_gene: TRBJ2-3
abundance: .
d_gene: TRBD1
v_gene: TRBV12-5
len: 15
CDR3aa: CASGLTGGPTDTQYF
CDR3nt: TGTGCTAGTGGTTTGACAGGGGGTCCCACAGATACGCAGTATTTT

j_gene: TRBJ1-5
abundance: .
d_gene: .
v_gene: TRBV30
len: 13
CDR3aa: CAWSRDSNQPQNF
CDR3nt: TGTGCCTGGAGTAGAGATAGCAATCAGCCCCAGAATTTT

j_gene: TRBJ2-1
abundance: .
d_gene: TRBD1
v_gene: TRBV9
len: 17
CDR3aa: CASSAGDRGRFLNEQFF
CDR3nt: TGTGCCAGCAGCGCCGGGGACAGGGGACGGTTTCTCAATGAGCAGTTCTTC

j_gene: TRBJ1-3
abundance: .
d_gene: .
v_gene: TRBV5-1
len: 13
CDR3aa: CASSETVGNTIYF
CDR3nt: TGCGCCAGCAGCGAGACAGTTGGAAACACCATATATTTT

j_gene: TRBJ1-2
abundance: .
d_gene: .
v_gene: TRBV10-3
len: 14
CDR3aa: CAISPGTTNYGYTF
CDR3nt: TGTGCCATCAGCCCCGGGACAACTAACTATGGCTACACCTTC

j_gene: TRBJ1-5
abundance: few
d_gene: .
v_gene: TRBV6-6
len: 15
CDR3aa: CASSYGGDGNQPQHF
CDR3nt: TGTGCCAGCAGTTACGGCGGAGATGGCAATCAGCCCCAGCATTTT

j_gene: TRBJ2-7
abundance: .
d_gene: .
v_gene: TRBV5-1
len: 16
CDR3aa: CASSLGSLATAYEQYF
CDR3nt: TGCGCCAGCAGCTTGGGATCTCTAGCGACTGCCTACGAGCAGTACTTC

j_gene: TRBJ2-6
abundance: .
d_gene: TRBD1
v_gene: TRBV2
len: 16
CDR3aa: CASSGDRPSGANVLTF
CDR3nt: TGTGCCAGCAGTGGGGACAGGCCCTCTGGGGCCAACGTCCTGACTTTC

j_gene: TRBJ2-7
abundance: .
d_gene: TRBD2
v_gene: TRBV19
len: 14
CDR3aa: CASRRGRAPYEQYF
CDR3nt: TGTGCCAGTAGGCGCGGGAGGGCCCCCTACGAGCAGTACTTC

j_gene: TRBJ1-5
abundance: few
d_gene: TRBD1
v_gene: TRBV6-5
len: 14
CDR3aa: CASSSTGSNQPQHF
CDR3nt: TGTGCCAGCAGTTCGACAGGGAGCAATCAGCCCCAGCATTTT

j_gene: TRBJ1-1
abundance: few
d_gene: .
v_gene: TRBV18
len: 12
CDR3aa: CASSGANTEAFF
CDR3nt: TGTGCCAGCTCAGGGGCCAACACTGAAGCTTTCTTT

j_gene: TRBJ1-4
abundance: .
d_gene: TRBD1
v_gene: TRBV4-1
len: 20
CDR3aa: CASSQDYAPGTVATNEKLFF
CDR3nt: TGCGCCAGCAGCCAAGACTACGCCCCCGGGACAGTTGCAACTAATGAAAAACTGTTTTTT

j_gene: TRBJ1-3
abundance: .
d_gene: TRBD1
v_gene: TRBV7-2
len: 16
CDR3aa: CASSLGPQGVRNTIYF
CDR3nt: TGTGCCAGCAGCTTGGGCCCTCAGGGGGTTCGAAACACCATATATTTT

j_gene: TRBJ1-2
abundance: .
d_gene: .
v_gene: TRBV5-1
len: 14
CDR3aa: CASSLEPGNYGYTF
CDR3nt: TGCGCCAGCAGCTTGGAACCAGGGAACTATGGCTACACCTTC

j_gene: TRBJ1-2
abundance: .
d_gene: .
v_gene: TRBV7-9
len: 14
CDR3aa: CASSLQGYNYGYTF
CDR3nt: TGTGCCAGCAGCTTACAGGGCTACAACTATGGCTACACCTTC

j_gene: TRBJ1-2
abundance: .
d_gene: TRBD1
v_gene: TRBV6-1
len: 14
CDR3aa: CASSGTGPTYGYTF
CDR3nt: TGTGCCAGCAGTGGGACAGGCCCTACCTATGGCTACACCTTC

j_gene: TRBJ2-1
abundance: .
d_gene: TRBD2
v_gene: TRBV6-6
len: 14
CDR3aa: CASSLAGGYNEQFF
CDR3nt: TGTGCCAGCAGCTTAGCGGGAGGTTACAATGAGCAGTTCTTC

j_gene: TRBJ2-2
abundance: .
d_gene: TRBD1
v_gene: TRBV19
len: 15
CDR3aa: CASRGTGESTGELFF
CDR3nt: TGTGCCAGTAGGGGGACAGGAGAATCCACCGGGGAGCTGTTTTTT

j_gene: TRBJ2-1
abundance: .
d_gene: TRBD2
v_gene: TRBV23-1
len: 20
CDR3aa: CASSQGGSTSDGGPYNEQFF
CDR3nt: TGCGCCAGCAGTCAGGGAGGGTCGACTAGCGACGGCGGACCCTACAATGAGCAGTTCTTC

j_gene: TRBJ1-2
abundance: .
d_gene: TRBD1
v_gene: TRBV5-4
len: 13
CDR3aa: CASSLEQGVGYTF
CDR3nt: TGTGCCAGCAGCTTGGAGCAGGGGGTAGGCTACACCTTC

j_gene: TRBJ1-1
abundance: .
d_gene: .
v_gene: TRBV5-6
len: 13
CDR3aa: CASNRGLGTEAFF
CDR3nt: TGTGCCAGCAATAGGGGGTTGGGCACTGAAGCTTTCTTT

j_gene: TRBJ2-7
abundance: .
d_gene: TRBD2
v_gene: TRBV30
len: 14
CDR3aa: CAWGPGLGVYEQYF
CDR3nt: TGTGCCTGGGGTCCAGGACTAGGAGTCTACGAGCAGTACTTC

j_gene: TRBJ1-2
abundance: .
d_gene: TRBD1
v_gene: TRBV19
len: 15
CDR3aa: CASIPTGASGYGYTF
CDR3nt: TGTGCCAGTATCCCGACAGGGGCGTCTGGCTATGGCTACACCTTC

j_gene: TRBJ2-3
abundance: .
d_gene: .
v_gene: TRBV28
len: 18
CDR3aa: CASSFQTGSGTSTDTQYF
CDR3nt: TGTGCCAGCAGTTTCCAAACCGGGTCCGGGACTTCCACAGATACGCAGTATTTT

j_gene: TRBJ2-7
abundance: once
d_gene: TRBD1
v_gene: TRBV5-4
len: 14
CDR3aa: CASSLEDRPYEQYF
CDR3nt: TGTGCCAGCAGCTTGGAGGACAGGCCCTACGAGCAGTACTTC

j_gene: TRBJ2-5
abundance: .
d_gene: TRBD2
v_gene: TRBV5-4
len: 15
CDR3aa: CASSSRAGVRETQYF
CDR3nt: TGTGCCAGCAGCTCTCGAGCGGGAGTCCGAGAGACCCAGTACTTC

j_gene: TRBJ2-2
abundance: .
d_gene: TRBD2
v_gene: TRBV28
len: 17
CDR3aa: CASSVTLAGGDTGELFF
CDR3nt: TGTGCCAGCAGTGTAACGCTAGCGGGAGGGGACACCGGGGAGCTGTTTTTT

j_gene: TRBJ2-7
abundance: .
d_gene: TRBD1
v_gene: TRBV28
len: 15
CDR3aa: CASSSPQGAFYEQYF
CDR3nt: TGTGCCAGCAGTTCCCCACAGGGGGCCTTCTACGAGCAGTACTTC

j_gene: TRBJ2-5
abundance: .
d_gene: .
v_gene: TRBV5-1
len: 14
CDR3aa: CASTTGGAGETQYF
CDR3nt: TGCGCCAGCACAACAGGAGGGGCAGGGGAGACCCAGTACTTC

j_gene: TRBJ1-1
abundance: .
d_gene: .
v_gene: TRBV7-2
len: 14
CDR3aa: CASSSFDRNTEAFF
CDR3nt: TGTGCCAGCAGCTCCTTTGACAGGAACACTGAAGCTTTCTTT

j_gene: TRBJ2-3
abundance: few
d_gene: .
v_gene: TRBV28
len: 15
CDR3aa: CASSLARDGTDTQYF
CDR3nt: TGTGCCAGCAGTTTAGCGCGGGACGGCACAGATACGCAGTATTTT

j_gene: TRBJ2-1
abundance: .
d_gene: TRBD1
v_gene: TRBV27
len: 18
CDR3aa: CASSFRRDRVRRSNEQFF
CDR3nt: TGTGCCAGCAGTTTCCGCCGGGACAGGGTACGGCGATCCAATGAGCAGTTCTTC

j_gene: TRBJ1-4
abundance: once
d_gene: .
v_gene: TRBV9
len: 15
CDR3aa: CASSAKQGTNEKLFF
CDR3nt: TGTGCCAGCAGCGCCAAACAGGGCACTAATGAAAAACTGTTTTTT

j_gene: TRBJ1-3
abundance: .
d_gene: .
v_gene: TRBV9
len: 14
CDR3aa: CASSVSGAGNTIYF
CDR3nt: TGTGCCAGCAGCGTATCAGGGGCTGGAAACACCATATATTTT

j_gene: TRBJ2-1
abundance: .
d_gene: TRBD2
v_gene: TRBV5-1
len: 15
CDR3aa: CASSFSSGIFNEQFF
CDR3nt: TGCGCCAGCAGCTTCTCTAGCGGGATATTCAATGAGCAGTTCTTC

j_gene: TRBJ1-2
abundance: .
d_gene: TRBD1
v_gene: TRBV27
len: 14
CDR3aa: CASSRQGADYGYPF
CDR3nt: TGTGCCAGCAGTCGACAGGGGGCGGACTATGGCTACCCCTTC

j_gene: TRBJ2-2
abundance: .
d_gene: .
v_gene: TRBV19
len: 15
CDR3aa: CASRTITTLTGELFF
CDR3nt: TGTGCCAGTAGGACCATTACGACACTCACCGGGGAGCTGTTTTTT

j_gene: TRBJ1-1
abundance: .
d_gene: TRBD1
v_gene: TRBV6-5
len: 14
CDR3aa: CASSYLGGDTEAFF
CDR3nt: TGTGCCAGCAGTTACTTAGGGGGCGACACTGAAGCTTTCTTT

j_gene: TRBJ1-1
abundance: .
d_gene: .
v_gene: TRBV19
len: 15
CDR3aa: CASSMGWGENTEAFF
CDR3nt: TGTGCCAGTAGTATGGGATGGGGGGAGAACACTGAAGCTTTCTTT

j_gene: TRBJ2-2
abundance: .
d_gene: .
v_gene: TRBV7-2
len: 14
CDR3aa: CASSLLVTAGELFF
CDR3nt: TGTGCCAGCAGCCTCCTGGTGACAGCCGGGGAGCTGTTTTTT

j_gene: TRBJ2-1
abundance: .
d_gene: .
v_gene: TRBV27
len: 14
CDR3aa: CASSTNPGQTSGFF
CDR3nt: TGTGCCAGCAGTACCAATCCAGGACAGACATCCGGGTTCTTC

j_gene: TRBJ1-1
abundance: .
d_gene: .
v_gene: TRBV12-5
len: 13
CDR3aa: CASGPVDSQEAFF
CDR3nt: TGTGCTAGTGGTCCCGTGGACAGCCAGGAAGCTTTCTTT

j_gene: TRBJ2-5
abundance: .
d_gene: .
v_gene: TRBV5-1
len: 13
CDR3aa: CASSFRGEETQYF
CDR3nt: TGCGCCAGCAGCTTTCGGGGAGAGGAGACCCAGTACTTC

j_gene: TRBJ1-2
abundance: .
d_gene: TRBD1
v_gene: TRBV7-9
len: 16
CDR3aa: CASSLGGQGASSGYTF
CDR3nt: TGTGCCAGCAGCTTGGGGGGACAGGGGGCGAGTAGTGGCTACACCTTC

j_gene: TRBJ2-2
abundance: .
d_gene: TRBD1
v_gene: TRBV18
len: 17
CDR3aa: CASSPQHDRGRVGELFF
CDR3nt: TGTGCCAGCTCACCACAGCACGACAGGGGCCGGGTTGGGGAGCTGTTTTTT